This T cell receptor (beta chain) was found in a study of T-cell reconstitution after alpha-beta-depleted transplantation in children (dated by TCRdb to about 2016). Study-level background: Using TCR repertoire profiling, the study quantitatively followed how T-cell immune reconstitution unfolded in children after TCRalphabeta/CD19-depleted allogeneic hematopoietic cell transplantation.

The treatment or condition tag for this specimen amounts to: allogeneic hematopoietic cell transplantation with graft depleted of TCRalphabeta T cells and CD19 B cells. TCRalphabeta/CD19-depleted allogeneic hematopoietic cell grafts were given to the transplant recipients, all of whom were children. V ends up 1 base short and J 5 bases short, with an unmatched junction base count of 12. The germline V gene sets CDR1 to MGHDK and CDR2 to SYGVNS. Its CDR3 holds 17 amino acids, cysteine through phenylalanine. CDR3 DNA is the only sequence kept; it has 51 bases, read in frame from the first base. Receptor libraries were prepared by PCR. Instrument used: Illumina HiSeq 2500. TCR libraries were prepared with molecular barcoding, using unique molecular identifiers to normalize TCRbeta repertoire quantification. TCRdb reprocessed the public reads (quality trimming at Q25 with fastp, clone calling with MiXCR) and kept in-frame beta chains. Each CDR3 protein gets just one entry, which takes the most common genes and DNA from the rows behind it. For this sample there are about 980,000 distinct CDR3 sequences; about 26% appear just once. Clones ranked in the top ten supply 28% of the sample.

About this clonotype: The clone's antigen remains unknown. No quality values exist for individual bases; no much larger clone is one base distant.

Beyond this particular receptor, the publication reports: Hyperexpanded clone frequencies declined over subsequent months; after one year, T-cell counts and TCRbeta diversity were mostly attributed to newly produced T cells. The high TCRbeta diversity at day 60 in some patients was ascribed to recipient T cells and intrathymic progenitors that had survived conditioning. The apparently early recovery of alphabetaT-cell counts about two months after transplant reportedly depended on only several hundred rapidly expanded clones that came from non-depleted graft cells.

The rearranged chain carries TRBV25-1 and TRBJ2-7; 9 bases in the middle match TRBD1. Sequenced material: PBMCs, mostly from graft donor cells, taken 360 days after TCRalphabeta/CD19-depleted stem cell transplant. This clonotype was sampled from a boy under three years old who had a stem cell transplant for SCID, so the T cells may come from the graft donor. The CDR3 corresponds to CASSESGTGRLANEQYF. In nucleotides, the sequence is TGTGCCAGCAGTGAATCGGGGACAGGGCGTTTAGCTAACGAGCAGTACTTC.